This T cell receptor beta chain was observed in a study of shared clonotypes between healthy human individuals. Whole-study findings and limits: As a rule, naive subsets had a larger estimated richness than memory subsets. Naive CD4 clonotypes overlapped across a few donors at roughly 4.5%.

Germline V gene lookup returns CDR1 SGHRS and CDR2 YFSETQ. The CDR3 loop spans 24 amino acids. Trimming at V came to 4 bases and at J to 2 bases, leaving 24 bases not matched to a gene. A word on this clone: Its antigen is unknown.

Researchers ran the assay at a deep level. Clones were sequenced by immunoSEQ multiplex PCR, and TCRdb holds only the in-frame ones, with some missing. The data hold a few hundred thousand clones, with 97% observed a single time. Within Nashville, Tennessee resided all donors, each a Caucasian adult. Sequencing input: naive CD4+ T cells sorted from blood. The sample's subset: CD45RA+ positively selected. This TCR was recovered from a woman younger than 45 in good health. This chain uses TRBV5-1 with TRBJ2-1; 16 nucleotides align to TRBD2. The CDR3 coding sequence is TGCGCCAGCAGCAATGACCCGGGACTAGCGGGAGGGTTTTACCCCGGGGGGACCTACAATGAGCAGTTCTTC. This codes for CASSNDPGLAGGFYPGGTYNEQFF.